These T cell receptor beta chains were read from a single sample in a study of CD8 T cells in Susac syndrome. From the immunoSEQ multiplex PCR reads, TCRdb called clonotypes with MiXCR, one entry per CDR3 protein. The sample records about 280,000 distinct CDR3 sequences, about 88% being singletons. The sequenced material came from CD8+ T cells from PBMCs. These receptors were taken from a human donor with multiple sclerosis. Each CDR3 is given with its conserved first and last residue. A D gene is named only where the DNA matches it firmly. Size is omitted from some rows. Given values are once, few, many or a class for expanded clones.

clone_size: -; cdr3_length: 16; v_call: TRBV2; d_call: -; j_call: TRBJ1-2; cdr3_nt: TGTGCCAGCAGTGCGTTAGGGGAGGGAGTTAACTATGGCTACACCTTC; cdr3_aa: CASSALGEGVNYGYTF
clone_size: -; cdr3_length: 12; v_call: TRBV29-1; d_call: -; j_call: TRBJ2-7; cdr3_nt: TGCAGCGTTGAAGACGTCCAACCCGAGCAGTACTTC; cdr3_aa: CSVEDVQPEQYF
clone_size: -; cdr3_length: 11; v_call: TRBV7-9; d_call: -; j_call: TRBJ2-1; cdr3_nt: TGTGCCAGGGGTCCAGTCAATGAGCAGTTCTTC; cdr3_aa: CARGPVNEQFF
clone_size: -; cdr3_length: 15; v_call: TRBV4-2; d_call: -; j_call: TRBJ2-7; cdr3_nt: TGTGCCAGCAGCCAAGTGAGAGGAGGGGAAGTCGAGCAGTACTTC; cdr3_aa: CASSQVRGGEVEQYF
clone_size: -; cdr3_length: 16; v_call: TRBV27; d_call: -; j_call: TRBJ2-3; cdr3_nt: TGTGCCAGCAGTCGCCACCGGGGGACTGGGACCGGTACGCAGTATTTT; cdr3_aa: CASSRHRGTGTGTQYF
clone_size: once; cdr3_length: 14; v_call: TRBV25-1; d_call: TRBD2; j_call: TRBJ2-7; cdr3_nt: TGTGCCACCTTGACCTCGGGGGGACCCCACGAGCAGTACTTC; cdr3_aa: CATLTSGGPHEQYF
clone_size: few; cdr3_length: 16; v_call: TRBV14; d_call: TRBD1; j_call: TRBJ1-2; cdr3_nt: TGTGCCAGCAGCCAAGGAGGAACAGGGGGCGGGAATGGCTACACCTTC; cdr3_aa: CASSQGGTGGGNGYTF
clone_size: -; cdr3_length: 15; v_call: TRBV14; d_call: -; j_call: TRBJ1-2; cdr3_nt: TGTGCCAGCAGCCCCACCCGGGTACCTAACTATGGCTACACCTTC; cdr3_aa: CASSPTRVPNYGYTF
clone_size: few; cdr3_length: 13; v_call: TRBV28; d_call: -; j_call: TRBJ2-7; cdr3_nt: TGTGCCAGCAGTTTTACACCCTCCTACGAGCAGTACTTC; cdr3_aa: CASSFTPSYEQYF
clone_size: once; cdr3_length: 12; v_call: TRBV6-2/TRBV6-3; d_call: -; j_call: TRBJ1-1; cdr3_nt: TGTGCCAGCAGTGCTCCAGGGACGTCAGCTTTCTTT; cdr3_aa: CASSAPGTSAFF
clone_size: -; cdr3_length: 14; v_call: TRBV9; d_call: -; j_call: TRBJ2-1; cdr3_nt: TGTGCCAGCAGCCGATCGAGCGGGTACAATGAGCAGTTCTTC; cdr3_aa: CASSRSSGYNEQFF
clone_size: -; cdr3_length: 18; v_call: TRBV4-1; d_call: -; j_call: TRBJ2-2; cdr3_nt: TGCGCCAGCAGCCAAGGCCCCTTTTGGAGGGAGGACACCGGGGAGCTGTTTTTT; cdr3_aa: CASSQGPFWREDTGELFF
clone_size: -; cdr3_length: 14; v_call: TRBV4-1; d_call: -; j_call: TRBJ1-1; cdr3_nt: TGCGCCAGCAGAGGAGAGGGTGGTTCCTCAGAAGCTTTCTTT; cdr3_aa: CASRGEGGSSEAFF
clone_size: -; cdr3_length: 13; v_call: TRBV19; d_call: -; j_call: TRBJ1-2; cdr3_nt: TGTGCCAGTAGGACGGGCCTAACATGGGGCTACACCTTC; cdr3_aa: CASRTGLTWGYTF
clone_size: -; cdr3_length: 18; v_call: TRBV19; d_call: -; j_call: TRBJ1-1; cdr3_nt: TGTGCCAGTAGTACGCTGACCCACCGGACAGCTCTGAACACTGAAGCTTTCTTT; cdr3_aa: CASSTLTHRTALNTEAFF
clone_size: -; cdr3_length: 12; v_call: TRBV27; d_call: -; j_call: TRBJ1-2; cdr3_nt: TGTGCCAGCAAAAGGGTGAGGTATGGCTACACCTTC; cdr3_aa: CASKRVRYGYTF
clone_size: -; cdr3_length: 12; v_call: TRBV28; d_call: -; j_call: TRBJ2-3; cdr3_nt: TGTGCCAGCATCGGGGGTGAAGATACGCAGTATTTT; cdr3_aa: CASIGGEDTQYF
clone_size: -; cdr3_length: 15; v_call: TRBV28; d_call: -; j_call: TRBJ2-6; cdr3_nt: TGTGCCAGCAGTTTACTGGACTCTGGGGCCAACGTCCTGACTTTC; cdr3_aa: CASSLLDSGANVLTF